One sample yielded the 12 T cell receptor beta chains listed below, sequenced in a study of T cell responses to AZD1222 COVID-19 vaccine. The assay was immunoSEQ multiplex PCR, and TCRdb's table has in-frame clones only and misses some. This sample yields roughly 100,000 clones, of which more than 75% are seen a single time; 16% belongs to the top ten. Source: peripheral blood, taken on day 0 of AZD1222 vaccination. These receptors were taken from an adult in good health.

The sample holds a few counts of this clone. J is TRBJ1-1 and V is TRBV12-2. TRBV12-2 constitutes a pseudogene. The length of the CDR3 is 14 residues. The CDR3 reads CASRSHRLLPEAFF. The CDR3 DNA reads as TGTGCAAGTCGCTCCCACCGTCTGTTGCCTGAAGCTTTCTTT.

The genes are TRBV7-2 and TRBJ2-3; 7 nucleotides line up with TRBD2. Trimming took 5 bases from V and 3 from J; bases not matched to a gene: 8. CDR3 size: 15 residues. Germline V gene sequence: CDR1 SGHTA, CDR2 FQGNSA. The CDR3 nucleotides read TGTGCCAGCAGCACCCAAGCGGGAATAACAGATACGCAGTATTTT. Amino acids: CASSTQAGITDTQYF.

The chain joins TRBV28 to TRBJ2-7, with a possible D match to TRBD2 (6 bases). The CDR3 has 18 amino acids. The V and J ends lost 7 bases and 0 bases respectively, with 25 bases between them. CDR1 MDHEN and CDR2 SYDVKM come from the germline V gene. The CDR3 region is CASTFGYRLGKSSYEQYF. Written as DNA, the CDR3 is TGTGCCAGCACTTTTGGATATAGACTAGGAAAAAGCTCCTACGAGCAGTACTTC.

This sequence joins TRBV28 and TRBJ1-2; tentative D call: TRBD1 (5 bases). V lost 6 bases and J lost 5, with 10 bases in between. Germline CDR1 reads MDHEN; CDR2 reads SYDVKM. The CDR3 runs to 12 residues. The CDR3 reads CASSLEGYGYTF. The CDR3 DNA follows: TGTGCCAGCAGCCTTGAGGGGTATGGCTACACCTTC.

This chain connects TRBV15 to TRBJ1-1; 7 bases line up with TRBD1. Germline loops: CDR1 LNHNV, CDR2 YYDKDF (reference sequence). The V gene end was trimmed by 2 bases and the J gene end by 9 bases; junction bases not matched to a gene: 6. The CDR3 loop spans 13 amino acids. CDR3 region: CATSRIRQGQAFF. DNA of the CDR3: TGTGCCACCAGCAGAATCAGACAGGGCCAAGCTTTCTTT. Full variable domain (rest looked up from reference TRBV15 and TRBJ1-1): DAMVIQNPRYQVTQFGKPVTLSCSQTLNHNVMYWYQQKSSQAPKLLFHYYDKDFNNEADTPDNFQSRRPNTSFCFLDIRSPGLGDTAMYLCATSRIRQGQAFFGQGTRLTVV.

This clone has more than one count but fewer than ten. CDR3 DNA sequence: TGTGCCAGCAGCTATAATACCGGGGAGCTGTTTTTT. Its translation is CASSYNTGELFF. The chain employs TRBV7-9 and TRBJ2-2; D ambiguous. CDR1 is SEHNR, CDR2 FQNEAQ, per germline (reference sequence). Trimming cost V 4 bases and J 5 bases, with 5 bases left between them. This CDR3 is 12 amino acids long. Using reference TRBV7-9 and TRBJ2-2 for the parts outside the CDR3, the full variable domain is DTGVSQNPRHKITKRGQNVTFRCDPISEHNRLYWYRQTLGQGPEFLTYFQNEAQLEKSRLLSDRFSAERPKGSFSTLEIQRTEQGDSAMYLCASSYNTGELFFGEGSRLTVL.

The rearrangement joins TRBV7-3 to TRBJ1-6, with a weak D call TRBD1 (6 bases). The germline gives CDR1 SGHTA, CDR2 FQGTGA. The CDR3 sequence is 14 residues long. The ends were cut back, 3 bases at V and 7 bases at J, with 10 bases in the middle. The CDR3 DNA follows: TGTGCCAGCAGCTTTGCAGGGGAAAATTCACCCCTCCACTTT. It is translated as CASSFAGENSPLHF.

This chain links TRBV5-4 with TRBJ2-7; 7 bases fit TRBD2. The length of the CDR3 is 13 residues. With 4 bases clipped from V and 5 bases from J, the junction kept 6 bases outside the gene matches. CDR1 and CDR2 from the germline V gene are SGHNT and YYREEE (reference sequence). The CDR3 spells CASSPRTSNEQYF. CDR3 bases: TGTGCCAGCAGCCCTCGGACTAGTAACGAGCAGTACTTC.

The rearrangement uses TRBV20-1 and TRBJ1-2; the D is unclear. V was shortened by 3 bases and J by 2 bases, with 4 bases between the two germline ends. Germline V gives CDR1 DFQATT, CDR2 SNEGSKA (reference sequence). CDR3 length: 11 amino acids. DNA for the CDR3: TGCAGTGCTAGGGACAACTATGGCTACACCTTC. Its protein is CSARDNYGYTF.

The genes are TRBV5-1 and TRBJ1-6, with a weak D call TRBD1 (5 bases). Deletions cut 4 bases from V and 0 bases from J, with 14 bases between. Germline V gene data show CDR1 as SGHRS and CDR2 as YFSETQ. This CDR3 is built from 17 residues. The CDR3 is CASSRGTASSYNSPLHF. CDR3 nucleotides: TGCGCCAGCAGCAGAGGGACCGCATCCTCCTATAATTCACCCCTCCACTTT.

The chain carries TRBV3-1 (or the pseudogene TRBV3-2) and TRBJ2-3; TRBD2 agrees at 12 bases. V lost 1 base to trimming and J lost 2 bases; unmatched junction nucleotides: 7. Per germline, CDR1 LGHDT and CDR2 YNNKEL (reference sequence). The CDR3 loop spans 18 amino acids. The CDR3 bases are TGTGCCAGCAGCCAAGCAGGGCTAGCGGGAGGGCCCACAGATACGCAGTATTTT. Protein: CASSQAGLAGGPTDTQYF.

The gene calls are TRBV28 and TRBJ1-3; 7 bases agree with TRBD1. The length of the CDR3 is 15 residues. CDR1 MDHEN and CDR2 SYDVKM come from the germline V gene. With 4 bases clipped from V and 0 bases from J, the junction kept 3 bases outside the gene matches. This CDR3 reads CASSYHRGSGNTIYF. The CDR3 nucleotides read TGTGCCAGCAGTTATCACAGGGGCTCTGGAAACACCATATATTTT.